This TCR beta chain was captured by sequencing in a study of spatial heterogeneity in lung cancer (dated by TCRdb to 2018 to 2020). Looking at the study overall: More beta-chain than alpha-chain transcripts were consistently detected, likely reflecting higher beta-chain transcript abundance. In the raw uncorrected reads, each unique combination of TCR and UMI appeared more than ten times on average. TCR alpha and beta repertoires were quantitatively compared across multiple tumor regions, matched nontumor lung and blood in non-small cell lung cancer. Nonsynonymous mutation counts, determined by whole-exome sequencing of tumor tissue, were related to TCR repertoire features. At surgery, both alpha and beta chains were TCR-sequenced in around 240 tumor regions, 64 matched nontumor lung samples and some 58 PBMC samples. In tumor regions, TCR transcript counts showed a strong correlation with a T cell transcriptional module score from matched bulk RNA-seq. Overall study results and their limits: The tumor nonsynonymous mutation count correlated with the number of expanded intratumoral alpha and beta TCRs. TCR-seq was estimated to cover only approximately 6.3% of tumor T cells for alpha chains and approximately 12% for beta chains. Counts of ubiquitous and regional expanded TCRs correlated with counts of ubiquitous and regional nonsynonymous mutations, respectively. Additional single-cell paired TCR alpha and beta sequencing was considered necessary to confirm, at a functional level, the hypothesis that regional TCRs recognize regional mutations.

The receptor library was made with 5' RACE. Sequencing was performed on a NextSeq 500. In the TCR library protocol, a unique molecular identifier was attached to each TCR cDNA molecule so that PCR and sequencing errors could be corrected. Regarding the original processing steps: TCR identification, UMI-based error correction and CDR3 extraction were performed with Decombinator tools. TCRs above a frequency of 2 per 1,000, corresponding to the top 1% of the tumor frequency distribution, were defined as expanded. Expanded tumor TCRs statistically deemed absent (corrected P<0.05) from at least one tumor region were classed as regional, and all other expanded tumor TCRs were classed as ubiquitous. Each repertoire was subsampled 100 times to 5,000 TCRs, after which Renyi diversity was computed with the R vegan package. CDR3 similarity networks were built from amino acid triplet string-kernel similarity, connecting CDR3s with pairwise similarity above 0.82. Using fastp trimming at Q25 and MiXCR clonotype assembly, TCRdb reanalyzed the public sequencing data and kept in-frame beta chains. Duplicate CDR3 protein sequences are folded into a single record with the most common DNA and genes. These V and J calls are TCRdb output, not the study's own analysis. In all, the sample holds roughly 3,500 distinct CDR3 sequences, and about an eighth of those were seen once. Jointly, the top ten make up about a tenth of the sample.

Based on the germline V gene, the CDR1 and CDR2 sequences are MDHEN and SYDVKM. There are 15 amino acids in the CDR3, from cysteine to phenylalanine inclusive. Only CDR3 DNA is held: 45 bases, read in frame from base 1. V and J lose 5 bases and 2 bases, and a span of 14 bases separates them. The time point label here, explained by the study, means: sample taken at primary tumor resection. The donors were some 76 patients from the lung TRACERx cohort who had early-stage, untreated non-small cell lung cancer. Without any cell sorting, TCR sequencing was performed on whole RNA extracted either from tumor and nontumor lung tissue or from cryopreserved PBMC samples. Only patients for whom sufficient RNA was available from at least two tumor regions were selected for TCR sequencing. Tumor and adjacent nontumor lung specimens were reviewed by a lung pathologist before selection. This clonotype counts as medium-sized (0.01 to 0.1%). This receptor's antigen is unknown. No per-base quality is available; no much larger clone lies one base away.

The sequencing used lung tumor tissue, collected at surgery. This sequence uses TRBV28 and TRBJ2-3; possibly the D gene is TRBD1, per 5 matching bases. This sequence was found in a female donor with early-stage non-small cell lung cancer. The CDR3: CASSPPGRATDTQYF. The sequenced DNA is TGTGCCAGCAGTCCGCCAGGGCGAGCCACAGATACGCAGTATTTT.